The subject of this entry is one T cell receptor (beta chain). This specimen comes from a study of blood T cell repertoires in COVID-19. Trimming at V came to 4 bases and at J to 7 bases, leaving 5 bases not matched to a gene. CDR3 length: 14 residues. Germline lookup yields CDR1 MNHEY and CDR2 SVGAGI. Profiling relied on immunoSEQ multiplex PCR, and the TCRdb table lists in-frame clones only, not all of them. The data show around 150,000 clones, around nine tenths seen once. The genes are TRBV6-5 and TRBJ2-1; 9 nucleotides match TRBD2. The clonotype comes from a woman between 40 and 50 years old with acute or convalescent COVID-19. The sample comprised peripheral blood. CDR3 protein: CASSSYSGRNEQFF. The CDR3 bases are TGTGCCAGCAGTTCATATAGCGGGAGAAATGAGCAGTTCTTC.